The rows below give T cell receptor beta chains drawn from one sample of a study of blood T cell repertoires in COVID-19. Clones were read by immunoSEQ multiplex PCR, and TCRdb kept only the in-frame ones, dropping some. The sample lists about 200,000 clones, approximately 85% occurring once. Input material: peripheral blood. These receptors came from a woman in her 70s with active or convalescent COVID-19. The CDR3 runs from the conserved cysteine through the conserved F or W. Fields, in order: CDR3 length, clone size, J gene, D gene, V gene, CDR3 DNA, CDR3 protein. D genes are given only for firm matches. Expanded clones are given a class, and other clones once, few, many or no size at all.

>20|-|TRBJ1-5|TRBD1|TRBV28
TGTGCCAGCAACGACGACAGGGGAGCTTTTTTTGGTGGTAGCAATCAGCCCCAGCATTTT
CASNDDRGAFFGGSNQPQHF
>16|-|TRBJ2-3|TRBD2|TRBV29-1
TGCAGCGTTGAAGATCTACCTAGCGGGAGTACAGATACGCAGTATTTT
CSVEDLPSGSTDTQYF
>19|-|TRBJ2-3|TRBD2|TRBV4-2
TGTGCCAGCCAACCACGAACCTATAGCGGGGGCGGTCCCGCAGATACGCAGTATTTT
CASQPRTYSGGGPADTQYF
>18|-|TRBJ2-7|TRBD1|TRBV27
TGTGCCAGCAGTTTATCCCTCTTGGGGAGTAGGGGGCGCGGAGAGCAGTACTTC
CASSLSLLGSRGRGEQYF
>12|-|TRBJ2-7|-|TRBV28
TGTGCCAGCAGTTTAACAGGGTTCGAGCAGTACTTC
CASSLTGFEQYF
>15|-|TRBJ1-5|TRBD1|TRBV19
TGTGCCAGTAGTACCCGACAGGGACCCGGGAGGCCCCAGCATTTT
CASSTRQGPGRPQHF
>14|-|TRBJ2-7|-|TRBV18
TGTGCCAGCACTCGGACAGCCAGCTCCTACGAGCAGTACTTC
CASTRTASSYEQYF
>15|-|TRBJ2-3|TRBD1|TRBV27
TGTGCCAGCAGCCCCAGGGGGCGGAGCACAGATACGCAGTATTTT
CASSPRGRSTDTQYF
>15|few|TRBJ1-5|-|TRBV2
TGTGCCAGCAGTGAAGTCCTTTATAGCAATCAGCCCCAGCATTTT
CASSEVLYSNQPQHF
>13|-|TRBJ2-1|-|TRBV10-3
TGTGCCATCAGCCAGCCGGGGATGGATGAGCAGTTCTTC
CAISQPGMDEQFF
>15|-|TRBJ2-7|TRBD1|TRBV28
TGTGCCAGCAGTTACCTGACAGGGGGCCACAACGAGCAGTACTTC
CASSYLTGGHNEQYF
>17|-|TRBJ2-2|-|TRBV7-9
TGTGCCAGCAGCCCCGGGGGAAGGGGAATGTTGGCCGGGGAGCTGTTTTTT
CASSPGGRGMLAGELFF